This record concerns one T cell receptor (beta chain) sequence. The CDR3 is 15 amino acids. CDR1 and CDR2 (germline): SGHTA, FQGTGA. Between the trimmed V and J ends, which lost 4 bases and 3 bases, there was a span of 12 bases. RNA transcripts served as the template for amplifying TCR beta CDR3 regions. RT-PCR in the first round (using the HTBI primer set) targeted the TCR CDR3. TCRdb recomputed calls from the multiplex PCR reads with MiXCR, one row per CDR3 protein. The sample consists of nearly 600,000 distinct CDR3 sequences, 14% of them appearing once. These data come from a study of T cells in Graves' hyperthyroidism and ophthalmopathy.

The V call is TRBV7-3, the J call TRBJ2-2; TRBD2 might be the D (6 bases). The receptor's source is a woman aged 18-30 years with Graves' ophthalmopathy. Sequencing was performed on blood. The CDR3, as DNA: TGTGCCAGCAGCTCCCCGGGACTTCACACCGGGGAGCTGTTTTTT. As protein: CASSSPGLHTGELFF.